This TCR beta chain was profiled in a study of blood T cell repertoires in COVID-19. CDR3 length equals 15 residues. Germline CDR1 SGHTA, CDR2 FQGNSA. The germline V and J ends were trimmed by 5 bases and 0 bases, with 12 bases remaining between them. Profiled with immunoSEQ multiplex PCR; TCRdb holds only in-frame clones, not every one. In the table there are some 460,000 clones, 87% of which are singletons. The receptor's source is a woman aged 18-29 years who had recovered from COVID-19. The sample taken for sequencing was PBMCs or T cells enriched from blood (not recorded which). This sequence joins TRBV7-2 and TRBJ2-3; D gene unclear. The CDR3 region has the DNA TGTGCCAGCAGCCCGAACGCGGAAAGCACAGATACGCAGTATTTT. Translated: CASSPNAESTDTQYF.